This T cell receptor beta chain originates from a study of cytomegalovirus exposure and HLA in healthy donors. Across the whole study: Ancestry clustering placed about 80% of approximately 420 genotyped donors in the Caucasian-associated cluster. Whole-study findings and limits: One cluster of highly shared sequence variants probably arose as a sequencing artifact. HLA alleles were associated with around 17,000 TCR beta sequences in a later analysis at 0.05 false discovery rate.

Amplification used 60 Vbeta primers and 13 Jbeta primers. Method: immunoSEQ multiplex PCR; TCRdb's copy keeps in-frame clones and lacks some. The sample shows a few hundred thousand clones, about 75% of them seen only once. The CDR3 totals 14 residues. CDR1 and CDR2 from the germline V gene are MNHEY and SVGAGI. In the case of this clone: Antigen: not known. One end of the junction fails to match germline, which may point to a read error.

The receptor's source is a woman aged 30 to 39 in good health and CMV-seronegative. The sample comprised PBMCs. V usage is TRBV6-5 and J usage is TRBJ2-7, with D perhaps TRBD1 (5 bases). The CDR3, as DNA: TGTGCCAGCAGCTACTTACCAGGGTCCCACGAGCAGTACTTC. This sequence encodes CASSYLPGSHEQYF.